These T cell receptor beta chains were read from a single sample in a study of CXCR3-negative and CXCR3-positive naive CD8 T cells. Reprocessing the 5' RACE reads, TCRdb reports a single entry for every CDR3 protein and omits DNA. This listing includes about 85,000 distinct CDR3 sequences. What was sequenced was naive CXCR3+ CD8+ T cells from blood. The origin of the receptors is a human donor in good health. Some clones in this sample may be carry-over from other donors' samples. CDR3s include the opening cysteine and the closing phenylalanine or tryptophan.

V	J	CDR3
TRBV12-3/TRBV12-4	TRBJ2-1	CASSRSGPSSYNEQFF
TRBV28	TRBJ1-4	CASSLPPGRVGDEKLFF
TRBV10-1	TRBJ1-2	CASSEGPGSSNYGYTF
TRBV6-5	TRBJ2-2	CASGGTGELFF
TRBV11-1	TRBJ2-2	CASSLPFEGAGELFF
TRBV5-1	TRBJ1-1	CASSDVGGRMNTEAFF
TRBV19	TRBJ1-1	CASGTGGILEAFF
TRBV13	TRBJ2-4	CASSFLIQAKNIQYF
TRBV18	TRBJ2-3	CASSPPDRMGTDTQYF
TRBV9	TRBJ2-1	CASSGGQNEQFF
TRBV11-3	TRBJ1-1	CASSLRTEVNTVAFF
TRBV27	TRBJ2-1	CASSVHRGGPEQFF
TRBV30	TRBJ2-7	CAWNWGAWNSYEQYF
TRBV5-1	TRBJ2-7	CASSRGDRAVYEQYF
TRBV2	TRBJ2-1	CASTSGGGWVEQFF
TRBV28	TRBJ1-2	CASSHDYGYTF
TRBV12-3/TRBV12-4	TRBJ2-7	CASSLAQRGVYEQYF
TRBV5-8	TRBJ2-7	CASRQLSESYEQYF
TRBV20-1	TRBJ2-7	CSATDRFSYEQYF
TRBV7-8	TRBJ2-1	CASSFLASPSHEQFF
TRBV19	TRBJ1-1	CASSVGGTNTEAFF
TRBV7-2	TRBJ1-6	CASSWEGTGANSPLHF
TRBV28	TRBJ2-3	CASSGGRQGDTLTTYTQYF
TRBV7-6	TRBJ2-7	CASSSPGTGGASYEQYF
TRBV7-6	TRBJ2-7	CASSRQGSPGEQYF
TRBV28	TRBJ2-7	CASSLSGGSYPYEQYF
TRBV20-1	TRBJ2-5	CSARRIGQGHEGETQYF
TRBV9	TRBJ2-1	CASSVVGTSGRNEQFF
TRBV24-1	TRBJ2-5	CATSDFEETQYF
TRBV6-5	TRBJ2-7	CASSYSSSGSLEQYF
TRBV13	TRBJ1-1	CASSRTFRGTEAFF
TRBV28	TRBJ2-7	CASSFLAGGDEQYF
TRBV10-3	TRBJ2-2	CAINGGSDTGELFF
TRBV6-2/TRBV6-3	TRBJ2-5	CASSRYNHRGPRETQYF